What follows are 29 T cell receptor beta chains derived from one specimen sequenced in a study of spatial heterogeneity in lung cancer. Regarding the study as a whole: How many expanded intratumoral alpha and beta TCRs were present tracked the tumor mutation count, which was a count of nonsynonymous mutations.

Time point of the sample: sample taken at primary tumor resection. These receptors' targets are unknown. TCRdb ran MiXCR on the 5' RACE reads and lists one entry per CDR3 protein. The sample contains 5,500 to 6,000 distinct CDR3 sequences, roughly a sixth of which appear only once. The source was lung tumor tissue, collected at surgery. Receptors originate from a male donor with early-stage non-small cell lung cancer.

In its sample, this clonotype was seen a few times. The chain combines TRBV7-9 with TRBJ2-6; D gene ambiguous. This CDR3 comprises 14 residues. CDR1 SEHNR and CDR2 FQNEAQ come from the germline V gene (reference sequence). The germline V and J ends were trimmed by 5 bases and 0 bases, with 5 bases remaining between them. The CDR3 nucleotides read TGTGCCAGCAGCCTCAGCTCTGGGGCCAACGTCCTGACTTTC. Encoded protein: CASSLSSGANVLTF.

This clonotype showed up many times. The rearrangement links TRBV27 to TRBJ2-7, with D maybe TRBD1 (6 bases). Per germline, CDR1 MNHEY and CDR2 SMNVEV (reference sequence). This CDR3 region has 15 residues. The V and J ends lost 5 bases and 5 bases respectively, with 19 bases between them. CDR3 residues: CASSLYPPGHNEQYF. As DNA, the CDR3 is TGTGCCAGCAGTCTCTACCCGCCGGGACACAACGAGCAGTACTTC.

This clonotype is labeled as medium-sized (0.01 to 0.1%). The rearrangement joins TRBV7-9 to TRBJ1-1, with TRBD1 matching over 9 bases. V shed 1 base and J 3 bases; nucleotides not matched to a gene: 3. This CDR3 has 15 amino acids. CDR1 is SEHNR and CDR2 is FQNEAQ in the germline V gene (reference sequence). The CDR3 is CASSLERTGDTEAFF. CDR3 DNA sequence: TGTGCCAGCAGCTTAGAAAGGACAGGGGACACTGAAGCTTTCTTT.

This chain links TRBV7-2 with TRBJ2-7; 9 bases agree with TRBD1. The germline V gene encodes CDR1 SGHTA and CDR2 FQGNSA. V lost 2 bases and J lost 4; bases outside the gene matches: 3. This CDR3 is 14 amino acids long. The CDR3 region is CASSLSGTGYEQYF. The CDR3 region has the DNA TGTGCCAGCAGCTTATCCGGGACAGGGTACGAGCAGTACTTC.

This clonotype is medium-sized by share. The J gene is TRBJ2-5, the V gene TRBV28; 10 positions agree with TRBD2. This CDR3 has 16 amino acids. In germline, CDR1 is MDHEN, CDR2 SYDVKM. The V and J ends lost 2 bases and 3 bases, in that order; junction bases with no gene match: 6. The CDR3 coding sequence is TGTGCCAGCAGTTTACTTGCTAGCGGGAGTAAAGAGACCCAGTACTTC. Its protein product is CASSLLASGSKETQYF. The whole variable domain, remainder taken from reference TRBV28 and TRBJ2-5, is DVKVTQSSRYLVKRTGEKVFLECVQDMDHENMFWYRQDPGLGLRLIYFSYDVKMKEKGDIPEGYSVSREKKERFSLILESASTNQTSMYLCASSLLASGSKETQYFGPGTRLLVL.

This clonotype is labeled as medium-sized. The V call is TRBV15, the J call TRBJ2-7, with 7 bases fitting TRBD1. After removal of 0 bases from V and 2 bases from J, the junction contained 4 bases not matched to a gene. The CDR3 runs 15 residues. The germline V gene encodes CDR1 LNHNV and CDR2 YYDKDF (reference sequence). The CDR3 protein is CATSRDWTGTYEQYF. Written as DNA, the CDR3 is TGTGCCACCAGCAGAGATTGGACAGGCACCTACGAGCAGTACTTC. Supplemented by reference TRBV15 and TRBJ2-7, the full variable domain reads DAMVIQNPRYQVTQFGKPVTLSCSQTLNHNVMYWYQQKSSQAPKLLFHYYDKDFNNEADTPDNFQSRRPNTSFCFLDIRSPGLGDTAMYLCATSRDWTGTYEQYFGPGTRLTVT.

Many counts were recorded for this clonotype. Written as DNA, the CDR3 is TGTGCCAGCAGTCCCCGGCAGGGTCATCAGCCCCAGCATTTT. Its protein is CASSPRQGHQPQHF. The chain joins TRBV28 to TRBJ1-5; tentatively, D is TRBD1 (5 bases). Germline V CDR1 and CDR2: MDHEN, SYDVKM. The V and J ends lost 5 bases and 5 bases respectively, with 13 bases between them. This CDR3 comprises 14 residues.

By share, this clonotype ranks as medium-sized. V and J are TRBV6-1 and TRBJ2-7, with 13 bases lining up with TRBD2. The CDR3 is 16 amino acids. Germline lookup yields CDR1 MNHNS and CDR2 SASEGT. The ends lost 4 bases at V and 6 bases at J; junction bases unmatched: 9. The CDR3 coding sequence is TGTGCCAGCAGTGTCGGGACTAGCGGGAAAAAAGGCGAGCAGTACTTC. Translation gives CASSVGTSGKKGEQYF.

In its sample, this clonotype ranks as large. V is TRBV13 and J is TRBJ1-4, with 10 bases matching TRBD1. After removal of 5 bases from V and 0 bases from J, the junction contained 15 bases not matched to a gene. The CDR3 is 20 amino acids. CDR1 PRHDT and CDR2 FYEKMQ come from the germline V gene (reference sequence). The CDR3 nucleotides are TGTGCCAGCAGCCGTAAGGGACAGGGGATTTTGTTGGCAACTAATGAAAAACTGTTTTTT. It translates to CASSRKGQGILLATNEKLFF.

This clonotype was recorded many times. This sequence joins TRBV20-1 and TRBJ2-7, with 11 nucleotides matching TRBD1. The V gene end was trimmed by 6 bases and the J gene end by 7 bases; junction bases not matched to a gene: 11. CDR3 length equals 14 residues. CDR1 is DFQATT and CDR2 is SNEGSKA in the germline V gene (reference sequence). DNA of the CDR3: TGCAGTGCCACGGGACAGGGGGGAGTGGGGGAGCAGTACTTC. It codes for CSATGQGGVGEQYF.

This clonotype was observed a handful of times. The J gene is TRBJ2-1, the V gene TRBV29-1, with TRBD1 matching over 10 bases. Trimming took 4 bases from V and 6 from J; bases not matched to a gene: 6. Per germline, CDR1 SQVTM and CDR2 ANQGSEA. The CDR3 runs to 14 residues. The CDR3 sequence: CSVVSWTGGNEQFF. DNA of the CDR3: TGCAGCGTTGTTTCTTGGACAGGGGGCAATGAGCAGTTCTTC.

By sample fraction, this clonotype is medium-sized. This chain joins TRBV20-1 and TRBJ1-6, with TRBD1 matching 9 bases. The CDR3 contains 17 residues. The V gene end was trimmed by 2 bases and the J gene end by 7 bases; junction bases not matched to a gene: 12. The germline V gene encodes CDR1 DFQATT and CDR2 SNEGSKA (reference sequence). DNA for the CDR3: TGCAGTGCTAGACCACAGGGGGCGATGGTTGTCAATTCACCCCTCCACTTT. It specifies CSARPQGAMVVNSPLHF.

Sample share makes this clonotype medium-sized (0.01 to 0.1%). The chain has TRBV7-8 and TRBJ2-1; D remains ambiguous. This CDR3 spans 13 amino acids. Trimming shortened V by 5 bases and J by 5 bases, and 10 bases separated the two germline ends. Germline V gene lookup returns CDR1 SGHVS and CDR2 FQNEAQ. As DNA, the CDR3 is TGTGCCAGCAGCCGGCGACGGAACAATGAGCAGTTCTTC. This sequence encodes CASSRRRNNEQFF. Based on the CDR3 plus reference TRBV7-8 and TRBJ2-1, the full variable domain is GAGVSQSPRYKVAKRGQDVALRCDPISGHVSLFWYQQALGQGPEFLTYFQNEAQLDKSGLPSDRFFAERPEGSVSTLKIQRTQQEDSAVYLCASSRRRNNEQFFGPGTRLTVL.

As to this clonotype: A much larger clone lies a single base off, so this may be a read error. CDR3 nucleotides: TGCAGTACTAGATTCGATAGATTACAGTACTTC. Its protein product is CSTRFDRLQYF. This chain uses TRBV20-1 with TRBJ2-7, with a possible D match to TRBD2 (5 bases). This CDR3 spans 11 amino acids. CDR1 and CDR2 (germline): DFQATT, SNEGSKA (reference sequence).

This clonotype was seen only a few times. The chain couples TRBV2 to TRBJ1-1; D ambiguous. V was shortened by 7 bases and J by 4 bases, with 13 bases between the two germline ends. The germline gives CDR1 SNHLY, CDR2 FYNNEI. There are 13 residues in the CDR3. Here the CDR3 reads CASNEYGVTEAFF. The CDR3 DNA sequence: TGTGCCAGCAACGAATACGGGGTCACTGAAGCTTTCTTT. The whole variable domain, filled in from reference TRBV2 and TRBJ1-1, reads EPEVTQTPSHQVTQMGQEVILRCVPISNHLYFYWYRQILGQKVEFLVSFYNNEISEKSEIFDDQFSVERPDGSNFTLKIRSTKLEDSAMYFCASNEYGVTEAFFGQGTRLTVV.

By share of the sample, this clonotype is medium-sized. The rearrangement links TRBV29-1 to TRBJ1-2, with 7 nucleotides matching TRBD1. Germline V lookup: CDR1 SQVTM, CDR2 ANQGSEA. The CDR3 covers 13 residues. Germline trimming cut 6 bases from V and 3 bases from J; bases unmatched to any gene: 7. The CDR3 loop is CSVRQGMDYGYTF. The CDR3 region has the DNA TGCAGCGTCCGACAGGGTATGGACTATGGCTACACCTTC.

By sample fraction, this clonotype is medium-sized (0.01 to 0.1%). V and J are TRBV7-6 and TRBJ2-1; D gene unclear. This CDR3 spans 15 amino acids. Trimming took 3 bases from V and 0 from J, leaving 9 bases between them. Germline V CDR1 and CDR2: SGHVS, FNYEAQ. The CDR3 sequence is CASSFRSSSYNEQFF. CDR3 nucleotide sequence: TGTGCCAGCAGCTTTCGGTCAAGCTCCTACAATGAGCAGTTCTTC.

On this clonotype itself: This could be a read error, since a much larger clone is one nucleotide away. The CDR3 nucleotides read TGTGCCAGCAGTTCACAGGACGACACTAAAGCTTTATTT. This encodes CASSSQDDTKALF. This chain connects TRBV27 to TRBJ1-1; tentative D call: TRBD1 (5 bases). Looked up from germline, CDR1 is MNHEY and CDR2 is SMNVEV (reference sequence). The CDR3 runs 13 residues.

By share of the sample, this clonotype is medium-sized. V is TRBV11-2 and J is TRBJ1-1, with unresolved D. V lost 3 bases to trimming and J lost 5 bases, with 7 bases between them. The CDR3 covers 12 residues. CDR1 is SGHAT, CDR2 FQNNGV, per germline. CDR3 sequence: CASSFVWTEAFF. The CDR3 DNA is TGTGCCAGCAGCTTCGTGTGGACTGAAGCTTTCTTT.

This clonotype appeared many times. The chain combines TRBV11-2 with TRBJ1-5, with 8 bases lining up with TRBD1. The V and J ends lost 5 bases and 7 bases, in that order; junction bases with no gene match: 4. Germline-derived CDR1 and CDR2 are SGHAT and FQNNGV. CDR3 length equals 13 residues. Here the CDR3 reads CASSGQGGQPQHF. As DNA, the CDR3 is TGTGCCAGCAGCGGACAGGGAGGCCAGCCCCAGCATTTT.

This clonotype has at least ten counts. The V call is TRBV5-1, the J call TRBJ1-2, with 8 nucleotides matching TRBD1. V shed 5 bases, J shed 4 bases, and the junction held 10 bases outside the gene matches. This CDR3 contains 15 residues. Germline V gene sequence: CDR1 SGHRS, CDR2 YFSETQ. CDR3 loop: CASRMGQDRIYGYTF. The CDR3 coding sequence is TGCGCCAGCAGAATGGGACAGGACAGGATCTATGGCTACACCTTC.

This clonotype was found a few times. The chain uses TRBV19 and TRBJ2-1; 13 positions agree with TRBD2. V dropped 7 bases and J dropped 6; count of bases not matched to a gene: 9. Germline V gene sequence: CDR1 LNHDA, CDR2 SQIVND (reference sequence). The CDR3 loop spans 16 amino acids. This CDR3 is CASTLQGLAGRNEQFF. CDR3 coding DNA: TGTGCCAGTACCCTACAGGGACTAGCGGGACGCAATGAGCAGTTCTTC.

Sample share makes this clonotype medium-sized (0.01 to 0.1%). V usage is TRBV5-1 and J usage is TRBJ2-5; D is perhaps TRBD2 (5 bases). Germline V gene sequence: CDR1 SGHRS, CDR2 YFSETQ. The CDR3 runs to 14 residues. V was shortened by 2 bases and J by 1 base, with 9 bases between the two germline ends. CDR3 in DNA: TGCGCCAGCAGCTTAGCCGCGGGCCAAGAGACCCAGTACTTC. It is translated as CASSLAAGQETQYF.

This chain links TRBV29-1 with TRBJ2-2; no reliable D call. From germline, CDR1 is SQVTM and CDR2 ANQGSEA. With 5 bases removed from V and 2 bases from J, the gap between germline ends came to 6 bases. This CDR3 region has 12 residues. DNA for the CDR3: TGCAGCGTTCGGGTAAACACCGGGGAGCTGTTTTTT. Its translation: CSVRVNTGELFF.

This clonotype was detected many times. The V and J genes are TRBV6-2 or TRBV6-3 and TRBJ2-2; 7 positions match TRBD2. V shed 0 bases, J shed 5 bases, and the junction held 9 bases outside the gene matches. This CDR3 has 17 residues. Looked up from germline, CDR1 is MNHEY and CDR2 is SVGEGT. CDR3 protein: CASSYSRTSRGTGELFF. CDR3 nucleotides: TGTGCCAGCAGTTACTCCAGGACTAGTCGGGGGACCGGGGAGCTGTTTTTT.

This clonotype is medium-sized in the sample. CDR3 residues: CASSILGFYSNQPQHF. The CDR3 nucleotides are TGTGCCAGTAGTATTTTAGGTTTTTATAGCAATCAGCCCCAGCATTTT. J is TRBJ1-5 and V is TRBV19; D call uncertain. V lost 3 bases to trimming and J lost 0 bases, with 12 bases between them. CDR1 and CDR2 from the germline V gene are LNHDA and SQIVND (reference sequence). CDR3 size: 16 residues.

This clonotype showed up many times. Written as DNA, the CDR3 is TGTGCCAGCAGCTTAATAGCGGGGGACCGAGAGACCCAGTACTTC. Translation: CASSLIAGDRETQYF. The chain links TRBV7-2 to TRBJ2-5; 9 positions match TRBD2. This CDR3 region has 15 residues. Germline V lookup: CDR1 SGHTA, CDR2 FQGNSA. V trimming: 2 bases; J trimming: 4 bases; junction bases outside the gene matches: 5.

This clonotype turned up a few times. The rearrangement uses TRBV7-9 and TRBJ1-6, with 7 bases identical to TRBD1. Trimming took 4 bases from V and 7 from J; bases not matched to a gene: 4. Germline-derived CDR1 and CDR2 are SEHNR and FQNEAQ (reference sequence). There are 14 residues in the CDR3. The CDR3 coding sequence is TGTGCCAGCAGCTATCCGGGACAGAATTCACCCCTCCACTTT. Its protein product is CASSYPGQNSPLHF.

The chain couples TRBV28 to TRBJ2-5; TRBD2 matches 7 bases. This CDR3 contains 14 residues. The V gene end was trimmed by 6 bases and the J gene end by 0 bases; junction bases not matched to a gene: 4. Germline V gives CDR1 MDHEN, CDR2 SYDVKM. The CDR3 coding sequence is TGTGCCAGCAGCGTGGGGACTAACCAAGAGACCCAGTACTTC. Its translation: CASSVGTNQETQYF.